The 23 T cell receptor beta chains reported below all come from one sample, sequenced in a study of blood T cell repertoires in COVID-19. Sequencing was performed with immunoSEQ multiplex PCR; in TCRdb, only in-frame clones are kept and a portion is missing. The data contain 110,000 or so clones, about 90% of them singletons. The sample was peripheral blood. These receptors all come from a woman between 50 and 59 years old with acute or convalescent COVID-19.

In DNA, the CDR3 is TGTGCCAGCAGCTTAGCGTCAGGGGGCACTAATGAAAAACTGTTTTTT. Residues: CASSLASGGTNEKLFF. The J gene is TRBJ1-4, the V gene TRBV7-2; 8 bases match TRBD1. V was pared by 0 bases and J by 2 bases, with 2 bases of the junction left unmatched. The CDR3 covers 16 residues. Germline loops: CDR1 SGHTA, CDR2 FQGNSA. The whole variable domain, filled in from reference TRBV7-2 and TRBJ1-4, reads GAGVSQSPSNKVTEKGKDVELRCDPISGHTALYWYRQSLGQGLEFLIYFQGNSAPDKSGLPSDRFSAERTGGSVSTLTIQRTQQEDSAVYLCASSLASGGTNEKLFFGSGTQLSVL.

The chain joins TRBV30 to TRBJ1-1, with 10 bases identical to TRBD1. Trimming took 2 bases from V and 5 from J; bases not matched to a gene: 5. In germline, CDR1 is GTSNPN, CDR2 SVGIG (reference sequence). The CDR3 has 14 residues. In DNA, the CDR3 is TGTGCCTGGAGTCCGGGACAGGGGAGGACTGAAGCTTTCTTT. This codes for CAWSPGQGRTEAFF.

The chain couples TRBV9 to TRBJ1-1, with D possibly being TRBD1 (6 bases). The CDR3 runs 14 residues. The V and J ends lost 3 bases and 4 bases respectively, with 13 bases between them. In germline, CDR1 is SGDLS, CDR2 YYNGEE. Here the CDR3 reads CASSGHRDGTEAFF. CDR3 DNA: TGTGCCAGCAGCGGCCACAGGGATGGCACTGAAGCTTTCTTT. The complete variable domain, with remaining parts taken from reference TRBV9 and TRBJ1-1, reads DSGVTQTPKHLITATGQRVTLRCSPRSGDLSVYWYQQSLDQGLQFLIQYYNGEERAKGNILERFSAQQFPDLHSELNLSSLELGDSALYFCASSGHRDGTEAFFGQGTRLTVV.

This sequence joins TRBV28 and TRBJ2-1; D unclear. The ends were cut back, 3 bases at V and 3 bases at J, with 6 bases in the middle. The germline V gene has CDR1 MDHEN and CDR2 SYDVKM. This CDR3 spans 13 amino acids. CDR3 protein: CASSFLYYNEQFF. CDR3 DNA: TGTGCCAGCAGTTTCCTATACTACAATGAGCAGTTCTTC.

The chain uses TRBV24-1 and TRBJ2-3; 11 bases line up with TRBD2. This CDR3 region has 18 residues. The germline CDR1 and CDR2 sequences are KGHDR and SFDVKD. V was pared by 3 bases and J by 6 bases, with 13 bases of the junction left unmatched. This chain's CDR3 is CATSDAEVSGGALDTQYF. The DNA of the CDR3 is TGTGCCACCAGTGATGCCGAGGTTAGCGGGGGGGCCTTGGATACGCAGTATTTT.

V is TRBV7-2 and J is TRBJ2-3; 8 bases agree with TRBD1. The CDR3 loop spans 16 amino acids. Germline CDR1 is SGHTA and CDR2 is FQGNSA. The ends lost 0 bases at V and 2 bases at J; junction bases unmatched: 4. CDR3 amino acids: CASSLAAGGYTDTQYF. The CDR3 DNA reads as TGTGCCAGCAGCTTAGCGGCAGGGGGCTACACAGATACGCAGTATTTT. Based on the CDR3 plus reference TRBV7-2 and TRBJ2-3, the full variable domain is GAGVSQSPSNKVTEKGKDVELRCDPISGHTALYWYRQSLGQGLEFLIYFQGNSAPDKSGLPSDRFSAERTGGSVSTLTIQRTQQEDSAVYLCASSLAAGGYTDTQYFGPGTRLTVL.

V and J are TRBV30 and TRBJ2-7; a weak D match, TRBD2 (5 bases). CDR1 GTSNPN and CDR2 SVGIG come from the germline V gene (reference sequence). Between the trimmed V and J ends, which lost 2 bases and 3 bases, there was a span of 11 bases. The CDR3 runs to 13 residues. CDR3 nucleotide sequence: TGTGCCTGGAGTATGAACGGGAACTACGAGCAGTACTTC. Encoded protein: CAWSMNGNYEQYF.

This chain connects TRBV6-1 to TRBJ1-2, with a weak D call TRBD1 (5 bases). CDR3 length equals 18 residues. The germline V gene encodes CDR1 MNHNS and CDR2 SASEGT. The V and J ends lost 1 base and 5 bases respectively, with 23 bases between them. The CDR3 spells CASSEGTPPNTFKYGYTF. CDR3 bases: TGTGCCAGCAGTGAAGGGACACCGCCCAACACTTTTAAGTATGGCTACACCTTC.

V is TRBV12-5 and J is TRBJ1-2; D is undetermined. The CDR3 covers 14 residues. V lost 2 bases and J lost 4, with 11 bases in between. Germline V gene sequence: CDR1 LGHNT, CDR2 FRNRAP. CDR3 loop: CASGLPQIGYGYTF. The CDR3 nucleotides read TGTGCTAGTGGTTTGCCCCAGATTGGCTATGGCTACACCTTC. Filled out from reference TRBV12-5 and TRBJ1-2, the complete variable domain reads DARVTQTPRHKVTEMGQEVTMRCQPILGHNTVFWYRQTMMQGLELLAYFRNRAPLDDSGMPKDRFSAEMPDATLATLKIQPSEPRDSAVYFCASGLPQIGYGYTFGSGTRLTVV.

The chain joins TRBV9 to TRBJ1-4, with 7 bases matching TRBD1. The CDR3 spans 17 residues. With V trimmed by 0 bases and J by 3 bases, 8 bases remained unmatched. Germline V gene lookup returns CDR1 SGDLS and CDR2 YYNGEE. This chain's CDR3 is CASSVDRGGTPNEKLFF. CDR3 coding DNA: TGTGCCAGCAGCGTAGATCGAGGGGGCACACCTAATGAAAAACTGTTTTTT.

Only a few counts were recorded for this clone. This sequence joins TRBV29-1 and TRBJ1-2; D unclear. V shed 0 bases and J shed 1 base, with 9 bases lying between them. The V gene's germline CDR1 is SQVTM and CDR2 ANQGSEA. The CDR3 sequence is 14 residues long. The CDR3: CSVEEDWSNYGYTF. CDR3 DNA sequence: TGCAGCGTTGAAGAGGACTGGAGTAACTATGGCTACACCTTC.

The CDR3 DNA follows: TGTGCCAGCAGTAGGGAGACAATCAATCAGCCCCAGCATTTT. This translates into CASSRETINQPQHF. This rearrangement joins TRBV2 to TRBJ1-5; D gene uncertain. Germline CDR1 SNHLY, CDR2 FYNNEI. There are 14 residues in the CDR3. V lost 5 bases and J 3 bases, leaving 11 bases between the germline ends.

This chain uses TRBV28 with TRBJ2-7; 11 bases align to TRBD2. With V trimmed by 3 bases and J by 0 bases, 7 bases remained unmatched. The CDR3 is made up of 17 amino acids. Germline CDR1 MDHEN, CDR2 SYDVKM. The CDR3 nucleotides read TGTGCCAGCAGTTTCAGGCTAGCGGGAGGCCCCTCCTACGAGCAGTACTTC. Encoded protein: CASSFRLAGGPSYEQYF.

The rearrangement uses TRBV24-1 and TRBJ2-1, with D tentatively TRBD1 (5 bases). Germline V gene lookup returns CDR1 KGHDR and CDR2 SFDVKD. The CDR3 is 12 amino acids. The V end lost 9 bases, the J end lost 8 bases, and 13 bases lay between the germline ends. CDR3 coding DNA: TGTGCCACCGGGCAGGGTACTTATGAGCAGTTCTTC. It translates to CATGQGTYEQFF.

The V gene is TRBV2, the J gene TRBJ1-4; no definite D call. This CDR3 has 14 residues. The germline CDR1 and CDR2 sequences are SNHLY and FYNNEI. V lost 3 bases and J 5 bases, leaving 10 bases between the germline ends. The CDR3 reads CASSDRRGNEKLFF. In nucleotides, the CDR3 is TGTGCCAGCAGTGACAGAAGAGGGAATGAAAAACTGTTTTTT.

The chain employs TRBV11-2 and TRBJ1-1; D remains unclear. CDR3 length equals 12 residues. V was pared by 5 bases and J by 7 bases, with 11 bases between. The germline gives CDR1 SGHAT, CDR2 FQNNGV. The DNA of the CDR3 is TGTGCCAGCAGCACGGAGCGCGGTGAAGCTTTCTTT. Amino acid sequence: CASSTERGEAFF.

The V gene is TRBV5-6, the J gene TRBJ2-7; the match to TRBD1 covers 9 bases. CDR3 length: 16 amino acids. Trimming at V came to 0 bases and at J to 2 bases, leaving 6 bases not matched to a gene. Germline lookup yields CDR1 SGHDT and CDR2 YYEEEE. CDR3 DNA sequence: TGTGCCAGCAGCTTGGCCCCCGGGACAGGGACCTACGAGCAGTACTTC. This translates into CASSLAPGTGTYEQYF.

This clone was counted between two and nine times. The CDR3 DNA sequence: TGTGCCAGCAGCGCCCGAGGCGGGTTAAACACCGGGGAGCTGTTTTTT. This gives the protein CASSARGGLNTGELFF. The V and J genes are TRBV9 and TRBJ2-2, with TRBD2 as a possible D gene (5 bases). V lost 3 bases and J lost 2, with 14 bases in between. The V gene's germline CDR1 is SGDLS and CDR2 YYNGEE. The CDR3 totals 16 residues.

The CDR3 sequence is CASTSGSLGHNSYEQYF. CDR3 sequence (DNA): TGTGCCAGCACCTCTGGATCACTGGGACACAACTCCTACGAGCAGTACTTC. This chain joins TRBV27 and TRBJ2-7; tentative D call: TRBD1 (6 bases). V lost 7 bases, J lost 0 bases, and 22 bases lay in between. This CDR3 has 17 amino acids. The germline V gene encodes CDR1 MNHEY and CDR2 SMNVEV (reference sequence).

This CDR3 is CASSEPPSNEQFF. The CDR3 nucleotides read TGCGCCAGCAGTGAGCCCCCTAGCAATGAGCAGTTCTTC. V and J are TRBV10-1 and TRBJ2-1; no reliable D call. Germline V gives CDR1 WNHNN, CDR2 SYGVQD (reference sequence). The CDR3 covers 13 residues. V was trimmed by 2 bases and J by 6 bases, leaving 8 bases between them.

The gene calls are TRBV2 and TRBJ2-7; TRBD1 matches 8 bases. Looked up from germline, CDR1 is SNHLY and CDR2 is FYNNEI. This CDR3 comprises 13 residues. The V gene end was trimmed by 4 bases and the J gene end by 7 bases; junction bases not matched to a gene: 6. CDR3 in amino acids: CASSAGGNQEQYF. The CDR3 nucleotides read TGTGCCAGCAGTGCAGGGGGCAATCAAGAGCAGTACTTC.

V and J are TRBV10-1 and TRBJ1-2; tentative D call: TRBD1 (5 bases). Germline loops: CDR1 WNHNN, CDR2 SYGVQD (reference sequence). V shed 4 bases and J shed 2 bases, with 8 bases lying between them. This CDR3 contains 13 residues. The CDR3 nucleotides are TGCGCCAGCAGTGTCGACAGAAACTATGGCTACACCTTC. This sequence encodes CASSVDRNYGYTF.

The chain has TRBV6-5 and TRBJ1-1, with D possibly matching TRBD1 (6 bases). V lost 6 bases, J lost 4 bases, and 18 bases lay in between. Germline V gene lookup returns CDR1 MNHEY and CDR2 SVGAGI. This CDR3 has 15 amino acids. The CDR3 region has the DNA TGTGCCAGCAGGTCCGAACAGGGTGTCATCACTGAAGCTTTCTTT. Translating it yields CASRSEQGVITEAFF.